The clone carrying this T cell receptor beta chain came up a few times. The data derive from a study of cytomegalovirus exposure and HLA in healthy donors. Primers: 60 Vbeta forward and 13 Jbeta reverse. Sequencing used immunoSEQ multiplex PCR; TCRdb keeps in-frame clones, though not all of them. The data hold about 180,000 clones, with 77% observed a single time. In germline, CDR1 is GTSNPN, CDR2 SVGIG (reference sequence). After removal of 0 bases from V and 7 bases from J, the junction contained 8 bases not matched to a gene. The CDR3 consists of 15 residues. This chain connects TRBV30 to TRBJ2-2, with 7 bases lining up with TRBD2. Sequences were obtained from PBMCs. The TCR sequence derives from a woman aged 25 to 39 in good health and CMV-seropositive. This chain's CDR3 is CAWSVLAGAVGELFF. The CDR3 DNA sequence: TGTGCCTGGAGTGTCTTGGCGGGAGCTGTCGGGGAGCTGTTTTTT.